These 31 T cell receptor beta chains were all obtained from the same sample, sequenced in a study of blood T cells in healthy people across ages. It was with a sample-barcoded 5' primer and a J-beta primer mix that a second PCR of roughly 7 to 12 cycles was run. A single record per CDR3 protein comes from TCRdb applying MiXCR to the 5' RACE reads. The table lists roughly 1.6 million distinct CDR3 sequences, about 35% of them singletons, with 11% in the top ten. The sequenced sample was blood. The receptors derive from a woman under 40 in good health.

This clonotype was observed a few times. The chain recombines TRBV10-3 with TRBJ2-3; 8 nucleotides agree with TRBD2. Germline trimming cut 2 bases from V and 4 bases from J; bases unmatched to any gene: 5. The CDR3 contains 15 residues. Germline V gene data show CDR1 as ENHRY and CDR2 as SYGVKD. The CDR3 DNA is TGTGCCATCAGTGAGCGGGAGGGCCAATCAGATACGCAGTATTTT. Protein: CAISEREGQSDTQYF.

The chain couples TRBV20-1 to TRBJ2-7; 9 bases align to TRBD1. CDR3 length: 15 residues. Germline-derived CDR1 and CDR2 are DFQATT and SNEGSKA (reference sequence). CDR3 region: CRGLPLGQGSYEQYF. The CDR3 coding sequence is TGCAGGGGGTTACCCCTGGGACAGGGCTCCTACGAGCAGTACTTC.

This clonotype was counted many times. The V gene is TRBV20-1, the J gene TRBJ2-1; no clear D gene. Germline V CDR1 and CDR2: DFQATT, SNEGSKA (reference sequence). V lost 3 bases and J 7 bases, leaving 7 bases between the germline ends. The CDR3 loop spans 11 amino acids. The CDR3 DNA reads TGCAGTGCTAGGACCCCGAATGAGCAGTTCTTC. This gives the protein CSARTPNEQFF.

This clonotype was seen repeatedly, ten times or more. One end of the junction fails to match germline, which may point to a read error. The J gene is TRBJ2-5, the V gene TRBV5-1, with TRBD1 as a possible D gene (5 bases). The CDR3 covers 13 residues. Germline V lookup: CDR1 SGHRS, CDR2 YFSETQ. The CDR3 sequence is CASSLSPGETQYF. CDR3 nucleotides: TGTGCCAGCAGCTTAAGTCCAGGGGAGACCCAGTACTTC.

The chain joins TRBV6-2 or TRBV6-3 to TRBJ2-5, with 13 positions matching TRBD2. The germline gives CDR1 MNHEY, CDR2 SVGEGT. The CDR3 has 15 amino acids. Germline trimming cut 6 bases from V and 1 base from J; bases unmatched to any gene: 2. The CDR3 DNA follows: TGTGCCAGCAGGGGGACTAGCGGGGCCCAAGAGACCCAGTACTTC. Translating gives CASRGTSGAQETQYF.

The chain combines TRBV27 with TRBJ2-1, with 8 positions matching TRBD2. Per germline, CDR1 MNHEY and CDR2 SMNVEV (reference sequence). V lost 5 bases to trimming and J lost 3 bases; unmatched junction nucleotides: 3. The CDR3 length is 14 residues. The CDR3 protein is CASSISGVYNEQFF. The CDR3 DNA reads TGTGCCAGCAGTATTAGCGGGGTCTACAATGAGCAGTTCTTC.

This clonotype was observed many times. The gene calls are TRBV2 and TRBJ2-7; D unresolved. This CDR3 is 12 amino acids long. Germline V gene sequence: CDR1 SNHLY, CDR2 FYNNEI. The V and J ends lost 6 bases and 10 bases respectively, with 16 bases between them. The CDR3 region has the DNA TGTGCCAGCAGGTCCACCCCTACTGGTCAGTACTTC. Translating gives CASRSTPTGQYF.

The rearrangement joins TRBV20-1 to TRBJ2-7; possibly TRBD2 for D (6 bases). Per germline, CDR1 DFQATT and CDR2 SNEGSKA (reference sequence). This CDR3 has 12 residues. V was clipped by 3 bases and J by 2 bases, with 8 bases between them. CDR3 sequence reads: CSASSGTYEQYF. CDR3 nucleotides: TGCAGTGCTAGTAGCGGAACCTACGAGCAGTACTTC.

The chain has TRBV29-1 and TRBJ1-2, with 9 bases identical to TRBD1. The V and J ends lost 4 bases and 7 bases, in that order; junction bases with no gene match: 7. Germline CDR1 reads SQVTM; CDR2 reads ANQGSEA. CDR3 length: 13 amino acids. The CDR3 region has the DNA TGCAGCGTTGGACAGGGGGGAGTGGGTGGCTACACCTTC. It yields the protein CSVGQGGVGGYTF.

The chain employs TRBV6-1 and TRBJ2-5; 12 bases fit TRBD1. The end of the DNA aligns better with TRBJ2-7, so the J call may be wrong. This CDR3 has 14 amino acids. Germline lookup yields CDR1 MNHNS and CDR2 SASEGT. The CDR3 bases are TGTGCCAGCAAGGTAGGGACAGGGGGCACCGAGCAGTACTTC. Protein sequence: CASKVGTGGTEQYF.

The chain joins TRBV3-1 to TRBJ1-5; D is unresolved. CDR1 and CDR2 from the germline V gene are LGHDT and YNNKEL (reference sequence). This CDR3 contains 12 residues. V lost 0 bases, J lost 8 bases, and 5 bases lay in between. The CDR3 DNA reads as TGTGCCAGCAGCCAAGAGGGCGAGCCCCAGCATTTT. As protein: CASSQEGEPQHF.

V gene TRBV5-1 combines with J gene TRBJ2-4; tentatively, D is TRBD2 (5 bases). CDR1 is SGHRS, CDR2 YFSETQ, per germline. V lost 3 bases, J lost 8 bases, and 21 bases lay in between. The CDR3 extends over 16 amino acids. In DNA form, the CDR3 reads TGCGCCAGCAGCTCGAGGGATCCAGCCGACCGTCACATTCAGTACTTC. It yields the protein CASSSRDPADRHIQYF.

The rearrangement joins TRBV20-1 to TRBJ1-5; 7 bases line up with TRBD1. The CDR3 has 15 amino acids. Germline CDR1 and CDR2: DFQATT and SNEGSKA (reference sequence). V was pared by 5 bases and J by 5 bases, with 12 bases of the junction left unmatched. CDR3 protein: CSAQRGQFADQPQHF. CDR3 sequence (DNA): TGCAGTGCTCAAAGGGGGCAATTTGCGGATCAGCCCCAGCATTTT.

This clonotype is a singleton in its sample. Written as DNA, the CDR3 is TGTGCCAGCCGGGGGACAGGGGGCGCGGATACGCAGTATTTT. Protein: CASRGTGGADTQYF. J is TRBJ2-3 and V is TRBV6-1; 12 nucleotides line up with TRBD1. The CDR3 consists of 14 residues. The germline V gene encodes CDR1 MNHNS and CDR2 SASEGT. Trimming cost V 8 bases and J 6 bases; bases outside gene matches: 6.

CDR3 sequence reads: CASTNLAGVLNEQFF. DNA for the CDR3: TGTGCCAGCACGAACCTAGCGGGAGTTTTAAATGAGCAGTTCTTC. The chain joins TRBV27 to TRBJ2-1, with TRBD2 identical over 10 bases. Germline trimming cut 7 bases from V and 7 bases from J; bases unmatched to any gene: 10. Germline V lookup: CDR1 MNHEY, CDR2 SMNVEV (reference sequence). CDR3 length equals 15 residues.

This clonotype appeared a few times. The gene calls are TRBV27 and TRBJ2-7; D is ambiguous. Germline V gene lookup returns CDR1 MNHEY and CDR2 SMNVEV (reference sequence). The V end lost 1 base, the J end lost 2 bases, and 9 bases lay between the germline ends. The CDR3 runs to 14 residues. CDR3 residues: CASSLFGLTYEQYF. The CDR3 coding sequence is TGTGCCAGCAGTTTATTCGGCCTTACCTACGAGCAGTACTTC.

This rearrangement joins TRBV2 to TRBJ2-4; 9 nucleotides line up with TRBD2. This CDR3 spans 16 amino acids. Germline values: CDR1 SNHLY, CDR2 FYNNEI. J lost 7 bases, V lost 4 bases, and 11 bases had no gene match. The CDR3 loop reads CASSGSSGEILNIQYF. The DNA for the CDR3 is TGTGCCAGCAGTGGCTCTAGCGGGGAGATCTTGAACATTCAGTACTTC.

CDR3 amino acids: CCTSSGDTGELFF. The CDR3 DNA follows: TGCTGCACCTCAAGTGGGGACACCGGGGAGCTGTTTTTT. The chain employs TRBV29-1 and TRBJ2-2; D unresolved. The CDR3 extends over 13 amino acids. Germline V gene sequence: CDR1 SQVTM, CDR2 ANQGSEA.

V and J are TRBV2 and TRBJ2-7, with D possibly being TRBD1 or TRBD2 (5 bases each). The germline V and J ends were trimmed by 3 bases and 3 bases, with 9 bases remaining between them. The CDR3 contains 13 residues. The V gene's germline CDR1 is SNHLY and CDR2 FYNNEI. For the CDR3, the DNA is TGTGCCAGCAGTGAGGGACCGGTCTACGAGCAGTACTTC. This gives the protein CASSEGPVYEQYF.

Regarding this clonotype: An end of the junction differs from the germline gene, which may be a read error. The genes are TRBV18 and TRBJ1-6; TRBD1 matches at 8 bases. Germline CDR1 and CDR2: KGHSH and LQKENI. This CDR3 spans 15 amino acids. CDR3 DNA: TGTGCCAGCTCACCCCAGGGGGCTCAGACTTCCCCCCGCCACTTT. It yields the protein CASSPQGAQTSPRHF.

This clonotype was seen a few times. This rearrangement joins TRBV10-3 to TRBJ2-7; 7 positions match TRBD2. The length of the CDR3 is 13 residues. V lost 8 bases and J lost 2; bases outside the gene matches: 6. The germline CDR1 and CDR2 sequences are ENHRY and SYGVKD. The CDR3 region has the DNA TGTGCCATCGCCCCTAGCGGAACCTACGAGCAGTACTTC. This sequence encodes CAIAPSGTYEQYF.

This clonotype has a handful of counts. Just one base apart from a much larger clone, this may be a read error. The rearrangement links TRBV20-1 to TRBJ2-5; TRBD1 matches 7 bases. Trimming removed 1 base from V and 7 bases from J; junction bases left unmatched: 9. There are 14 residues in the CDR3. The germline V gene encodes CDR1 DFQATT and CDR2 SNEGSKA (reference sequence). DNA for the CDR3: TGCAGTGCTAGAGCCGGGACAGTTTGTTGGACCCAGTACTTC. Encoded protein: CSARAGTVCWTQYF.

The sample holds many counts of this clonotype. The V gene is TRBV12-3 or TRBV12-4, the J gene TRBJ2-5; tentatively, D is TRBD1 or TRBD2 (5 bases each). CDR3 length equals 16 residues. The V and J ends lost 4 bases and 4 bases respectively, with 19 bases between them. In DNA, the CDR3 is TGTGCCAGCAGTTCGTGGGGCTTGGGGGTTGGAGAGACCCAGTACTTC. Its translation is CASSSWGLGVGETQYF.

In its sample, this clonotype was seen a few times. The chain couples TRBV7-3 to TRBJ2-7, with D perhaps matching TRBD1 (7 bases). CDR3 length equals 14 residues. Germline values: CDR1 SGHTA, CDR2 FQGTGA. The V end was cut by 3 bases, the J end by 7 bases, with 16 bases between. The CDR3 loop is CASSLGQPGEEQYF. For the CDR3, the DNA is TGTGCCAGCAGCTTGGGACAGCCGGGGGAAGAGCAGTACTTC. Full variable domain (remainder filled in from reference TRBV7-3 and TRBJ2-7): GAGVSQTPSNKVTEKGKYVELRCDPISGHTALYWYRQSLGQGPEFLIYFQGTGAADDSGLPNDRFFAVRPEGSVSTLKIQRTERGDSAVYLCASSLGQPGEEQYFGPGTRLTVT.

The gene calls are TRBV30 and TRBJ1-1; D possibly corresponds to TRBD1 (5 bases). With 0 bases removed from V and 6 bases from J, the gap between germline ends came to 14 bases. The CDR3 is made up of 14 amino acids. Germline V lookup: CDR1 GTSNPN, CDR2 SVGIG (reference sequence). CDR3: CAWSVGGLGAEAFF. The CDR3 region has the DNA TGTGCCTGGAGTGTCGGAGGCCTGGGGGCTGAAGCTTTCTTT.

This clonotype has just a few counts. The chain employs TRBV7-9 and TRBJ2-1; D gene uncertain. Germline values: CDR1 SEHNR, CDR2 FQNEAQ (reference sequence). The CDR3 sequence is 16 residues long. Trimming took off 5 bases at V and 0 bases at J, with 14 bases between the two ends. CDR3 bases: TGTGCCAGCAGCCACTTGGGCACGAGCTCCTACAATGAGCAGTTCTTC. This gives the protein CASSHLGTSSYNEQFF.

This clonotype was found a few times. In DNA form, the CDR3 reads TGTGCCAGCAGTCCTCCACTTAATGGCTACACCTTC. This gives the protein CASSPPLNGYTF. V is TRBV3-1 and J is TRBJ1-2; D is uncertain. This CDR3 region has 12 residues. CDR1 is LGHDT, CDR2 YNNKEL, per germline (reference sequence). V lost 6 bases to trimming and J lost 6 bases, with 11 bases between them.

The table lists this clonotype with many counts. The chain has TRBV10-3 and TRBJ2-5, with a weak D call TRBD1 (5 bases). Deletions cut 0 bases from V and 5 bases from J, with 10 bases between. The CDR3 runs to 14 residues. The germline CDR1 and CDR2 sequences are ENHRY and SYGVKD. The CDR3 DNA reads TGTGCCATCAGTGAGTCGCAGGGCCACGAGACCCAGTACTTC. It encodes CAISESQGHETQYF.

This clonotype appeared many times. The chain is built from TRBV15 and TRBJ2-1; D possibly corresponds to TRBD1 (6 bases). CDR1 and CDR2 (germline): LNHNV, YYDKDF (reference sequence). The V end was cut by 4 bases, the J end by 10 bases, with 20 bases between. The CDR3 covers 15 residues. DNA of the CDR3: TGTGCCACCAGCACCTCCGGGACAAGCCGGCGGGAGCAGTTCTTC. Translation: CATSTSGTSRREQFF.

This clonotype was detected a few times. J is TRBJ2-3 and V is TRBV15; perhaps TRBD2 as D (6 bases). Germline V gives CDR1 LNHNV, CDR2 YYDKDF (reference sequence). Trimming took 7 bases from V and 9 from J, leaving 23 bases between them. This CDR3 is built from 15 residues. This chain's CDR3 is CATKAGNPSSGTQYF. For the CDR3, the DNA is TGTGCCACCAAGGCGGGAAATCCCTCGTCGGGGACGCAGTATTTT.

The chain combines TRBV2 with TRBJ2-5, with 8 nucleotides matching TRBD2. The closer fit of TRBJ2-7 to the DNA end suggests the J call may be wrong. The CDR3 length is 15 residues. Germline V gene lookup returns CDR1 SNHLY and CDR2 FYNNEI. The CDR3, as DNA: TGTGCCAGCAGGGGGAGCGGGGGACGATTCTACGAGCAGTACTTC. Translated, it gives CASRGSGGRFYEQYF.